The next 29 T cell receptor beta chains were all read from a single sample in a study of T cells in Graves' hyperthyroidism and ophthalmopathy. Using RNA transcripts as the source, TCR beta CDR3 regions were amplified. The HTBI primer set was used in a first-round RT-PCR of the TCR CDR3. A single record per CDR3 protein comes from TCRdb applying MiXCR to the multiplex PCR reads. The repertoire has 300,000 to 400,000 distinct CDR3 sequences, roughly 15% of them found once; the top ten carry about 20%. Sequencing was done on a sample of blood. The receptor set was obtained from a woman between 25 and 40 years old with Graves' ophthalmopathy.

This clonotype occurred a few times. The V and J genes are TRBV30 and TRBJ2-7; 11 nucleotides match TRBD1. CDR1 is GTSNPN and CDR2 is SVGIG in the germline V gene (reference sequence). The CDR3 is 14 residues long. The trim removed 1 base at V and 5 bases at J, leaving 4 bases unmatched. CDR3 in amino acids: CAWSAGQGANEQYF. The CDR3 DNA is TGTGCCTGGAGTGCCGGACAGGGGGCTAACGAGCAGTACTTC.

This clonotype showed up many times. The chain is built from TRBV24-1 and TRBJ1-4; 8 nucleotides match TRBD1. Unmatched junction bases numbered 7, after V lost 5 bases and J lost 0 bases. This CDR3 contains 17 residues. Germline-derived CDR1 and CDR2 are KGHDR and SFDVKD. The CDR3 nucleotides read TGTGCCACCAGTGCCGGACAGGGTAGCCCAACTAATGAAAAACTGTTTTTT. Amino acid sequence: CATSAGQGSPTNEKLFF.

This clonotype occurred a few times. The chain recombines TRBV19 with TRBJ1-3; D is unresolved. V was clipped by 7 bases and J by 0 bases, with 16 bases between them. The CDR3 is made up of 16 amino acids. CDR1 and CDR2 (germline): LNHDA, SQIVND (reference sequence). The CDR3 sequence is CASTFNPPSSGNTIYF. Written as DNA, the CDR3 is TGTGCCAGTACCTTCAACCCACCGAGCTCTGGAAACACCATATATTTT.

V and J are TRBV10-3 and TRBJ2-2; 9 bases are a match to TRBD2. CDR1 and CDR2 from the germline V gene are ENHRY and SYGVKD. CDR3 length equals 15 residues. V lost 6 bases and J lost 6; bases outside the gene matches: 8. CDR3 DNA sequence: TGTGCCATCAGGTTGGGCGGGGGGGCATCCGGGGAGCTGTTTTTT. Translation: CAIRLGGGASGELFF.

This clonotype was counted at least ten times. The chain joins TRBV6-5 to TRBJ2-7; maybe TRBD2 (5 bases). CDR1 MNHEY and CDR2 SVGAGI come from the germline V gene. The germline V and J ends were trimmed by 0 bases and 6 bases, with 15 bases remaining between them. The CDR3 has 15 amino acids. Here the CDR3 reads CASSYSANGRGEQYF. CDR3 in DNA: TGTGCCAGCAGTTACTCCGCCAATGGACGGGGCGAGCAGTACTTC.

At least ten counts were recorded for this clonotype. The chain combines TRBV11-2 with TRBJ1-1, with 9 bases identical to TRBD1. This CDR3 comprises 13 residues. V trimming: 5 bases; J trimming: 7 bases; junction bases outside the gene matches: 5. From germline, CDR1 is SGHAT and CDR2 FQNNGV. The CDR3 is CASSPGQGNEAFF. In nucleotides, the CDR3 is TGTGCCAGCAGCCCAGGACAGGGGAATGAAGCTTTCTTT. Drawing the rest from reference TRBV11-2 and TRBJ1-1, the complete variable domain is EAGVAQSPRYKIIEKRQSVAFWCNPISGHATLYWYQQILGQGPKLLIQFQNNGVVDDSQLPKDRFSAERLKGVDSTLKIQPAKLEDSAVYLCASSPGQGNEAFFGQGTRLTVV.

In the case of this clonotype: One end of the junction varies from germline; a read error may be responsible. The chain recombines TRBV13 with TRBJ2-1; 10 bases line up with TRBD2. CDR1 is PRHDT, CDR2 FYEKMQ, per germline (reference sequence). This CDR3 has 16 amino acids. CDR3 nucleotides: TGTGCCAGCAGATTAGCGGGGGGTCTCAGCTACAATGAGCAGTTCTTC. It encodes CASRLAGGLSYNEQFF. Drawing the rest from reference TRBV13 and TRBJ2-1, the complete variable domain is AAGVIQSPRHLIKEKRETATLKCYPIPRHDTVYWYQQGPGQDPQFLISFYEKMQSDKGSIPDRFSAQQFSDYHSELNMSSLELGDSALYFCASRLAGGLSYNEQFFGPGTRLTVL.

This clonotype has ten or more counts. V is TRBV3-1 and J is TRBJ2-1, with TRBD2 matching over 9 bases. The CDR3 sequence is 16 residues long. V gave up 0 bases and J gave up 0 bases; unmatched junction bases: 0. Germline CDR1 and CDR2: LGHDT and YNNKEL (reference sequence). CDR3 in DNA: TGTGCCAGCAGCCAAGATAGCGGGAGCTCCTACAATGAGCAGTTCTTC. Amino acid sequence: CASSQDSGSSYNEQFF.

At least ten counts were recorded for this clonotype. The chain carries TRBV28 and TRBJ2-5; D perhaps matches TRBD2 (6 bases). Germline V gives CDR1 MDHEN, CDR2 SYDVKM. CDR3 length: 16 amino acids. Trimming took off 5 bases at V and 5 bases at J, with 21 bases between the two ends. The CDR3 protein is CASSGGYRGAFETQYF. CDR3 nucleotide sequence: TGTGCCAGCAGTGGGGGGTATCGTGGGGCGTTCGAGACCCAGTACTTC.

Many counts were recorded for this clonotype. The gene calls are TRBV5-6 and TRBJ1-1; no definite D call. This CDR3 has 15 residues. The ends were cut back, 1 base at V and 2 bases at J, with 12 bases in the middle. Germline V CDR1 and CDR2: SGHDT, YYEEEE. CDR3 in amino acids: CASSLRVRVNTEAFF. CDR3 bases: TGTGCCAGCAGCTTGAGAGTGCGGGTAAACACTGAAGCTTTCTTT.

The rearrangement uses TRBV19 and TRBJ1-1; maybe TRBD1 (5 bases). The V gene's germline CDR1 is LNHDA and CDR2 SQIVND (reference sequence). The V end was cut by 5 bases, the J end by 6 bases, with 16 bases between. The CDR3 consists of 14 residues. The DNA of the CDR3 is TGTGCCAGTAGTCGTGGAGGGGCCGTTGCTGAAGCTTTCTTT. Protein sequence: CASSRGGAVAEAFF.

This clonotype was picked up many times. This chain connects TRBV7-2 to TRBJ1-2; TRBD1 aligns across 7 bases. CDR1 and CDR2 (germline): SGHTA, FQGNSA. This CDR3 is built from 15 residues. With V trimmed by 2 bases and J by 0 bases, 3 bases remained unmatched. CDR3 in amino acids: CASSLRQGANYGYTF. In DNA, the CDR3 is TGTGCCAGCAGCTTACGTCAGGGGGCTAACTATGGCTACACCTTC. Based on the CDR3 plus reference TRBV7-2 and TRBJ1-2, the full variable domain is GAGVSQSPSNKVTEKGKDVELRCDPISGHTALYWYRQSLGQGLEFLIYFQGNSAPDKSGLPSDRFSAERTGGSVSTLTIQRTQQEDSAVYLCASSLRQGANYGYTFGSGTRLTVV.

This clonotype has a handful of counts. The chain joins TRBV20-1 to TRBJ1-4; no definite D call. With 0 bases removed from V and 0 bases from J, the gap between germline ends came to 11 bases. The CDR3 length is 16 residues. CDR1 and CDR2 (germline): DFQATT, SNEGSKA (reference sequence). The CDR3 DNA follows: TGCAGTGCTAGAGATTACAGTAGTGCAACTAATGAAAAACTGTTTTTT. Protein sequence: CSARDYSSATNEKLFF.

At least ten counts were recorded for this clonotype. V and J are TRBV30 and TRBJ2-3, with 12 bases lining up with TRBD2. Germline V gene lookup returns CDR1 GTSNPN and CDR2 SVGIG (reference sequence). This CDR3 is built from 17 residues. J was trimmed by 1 base and V by 4 bases; bases with no gene match: 9. In nucleotides, the CDR3 is TGTGCCTGGAACCGACTTCGGACTAGCGGGGGCACAGATACGCAGTATTTT. It translates to CAWNRLRTSGGTDTQYF.

At least ten counts were recorded for this clonotype. This sequence joins TRBV28 and TRBJ2-1; the D gene is possibly TRBD1 (6 bases). The CDR3 has 19 amino acids. Germline values: CDR1 MDHEN, CDR2 SYDVKM. Trimming shortened V by 3 bases and J by 1 base, and 22 bases separated the two germline ends. The CDR3 spells CASSFPTGRASTSYNEQFF. The CDR3 coding sequence is TGTGCCAGCAGTTTCCCGACAGGCAGGGCCTCTACGTCCTACAATGAGCAGTTCTTC.

This clonotype came up many times. CDR3 coding DNA: TGTGCCAGCAGCCAGGCAGGGGGTAATTCACCCCTCCACTTT. The encoded protein is CASSQAGGNSPLHF. V usage is TRBV3-1 and J usage is TRBJ1-6, with TRBD1 matching 7 bases. The germline CDR1 and CDR2 sequences are LGHDT and YNNKEL (reference sequence). Germline trimming cut 3 bases from V and 6 bases from J; bases unmatched to any gene: 2. The CDR3 totals 14 residues.

This clonotype was seen ten or more times. This CDR3 reads CASSGQTGSNQPQHF. The CDR3 bases are TGTGCCAGCAGTGGACAGACTGGGAGCAATCAGCCCCAGCATTTT. The chain recombines TRBV6-1 with TRBJ1-5; a possible D gene is TRBD1 (5 bases). The V gene's germline CDR1 is MNHNS and CDR2 SASEGT. The CDR3 runs to 15 residues. Between the trimmed V and J ends, which lost 4 bases and 1 base, there was a span of 11 bases.

Details on this clonotype: A much bigger clone sits one base away, suggesting this may be a read error. J is TRBJ2-1 and V is TRBV7-9; D gene uncertain. This CDR3 is built from 10 residues. V lost 3 bases and J lost 13, with 7 bases in between. Germline V gene sequence: CDR1 SEHNR, CDR2 FQNEAQ (reference sequence). CDR3 nucleotide sequence: TGTGCCAGCAGCTTGGGTGATCAGTTCTTC. Amino acid sequence: CASSLGDQFF.

At least ten counts were recorded for this clonotype. This chain's CDR3 is CASSLRTGGDEKLFF. For the CDR3, the DNA is TGTGCCAGCAGCTTGAGGACAGGCGGTGATGAAAAACTGTTTTTT. The chain employs TRBV5-5 and TRBJ1-4; 7 nucleotides line up with TRBD1. The trim removed 1 base at V and 6 bases at J, leaving 6 bases unmatched. This CDR3 spans 15 amino acids. The germline V gene encodes CDR1 SGHKS and CDR2 YYEKEE (reference sequence).

This clonotype was counted a few times. The V gene is TRBV10-3, the J gene TRBJ2-7, with 14 bases aligning to TRBD2. CDR3 length: 15 amino acids. Trimming at V came to 6 bases and at J to 2 bases, leaving 3 bases not matched to a gene. Germline V lookup: CDR1 ENHRY, CDR2 SYGVKD. CDR3 in amino acids: CAIRTSGGATYEQYF. CDR3 DNA: TGTGCCATCAGGACTAGCGGGGGGGCAACCTACGAGCAGTACTTC.

This clonotype was seen repeatedly, ten times or more. V and J are TRBV7-9 and TRBJ1-1; no reliable D call. V dropped 1 base and J dropped 4 bases, with 7 bases sitting between them. The CDR3 loop spans 13 amino acids. The germline V gene has CDR1 SEHNR and CDR2 FQNEAQ (reference sequence). The CDR3 DNA reads TGTGCCAGCAGCTTAGGAGAAGGCACTGAAGCTTTCTTT. Its protein product is CASSLGEGTEAFF. Full variable domain (remainder filled in from reference TRBV7-9 and TRBJ1-1): DTGVSQNPRHKITKRGQNVTFRCDPISEHNRLYWYRQTLGQGPEFLTYFQNEAQLEKSRLLSDRFSAERPKGSFSTLEIQRTEQGDSAMYLCASSLGEGTEAFFGQGTRLTVV.

The CDR3 nucleotides are TGCAGTGCAGAATCCCGGGACAGTTACAATGAGCAGTTCTTC. Its translation is CSAESRDSYNEQFF. The chain carries TRBV20-1 and TRBJ2-1; 7 bases line up with TRBD1. Germline lookup yields CDR1 DFQATT and CDR2 SNEGSKA (reference sequence). The CDR3 contains 14 residues. Losses at the gene ends were 6 bases for V and 4 bases for J; bases not matched to a gene: 9.

This clonotype appeared a few times. The chain combines TRBV7-9 with TRBJ1-6; 7 bases are a match to TRBD1. Germline V lookup: CDR1 SEHNR, CDR2 FQNEAQ (reference sequence). V lost 1 base and J lost 7; bases outside the gene matches: 10. This CDR3 contains 17 residues. The CDR3 nucleotides are TGTGCCAGCAGCTTAGGGGTCGTCCGGGACAGAAATTCACCCCTCCACTTT. As protein: CASSLGVVRDRNSPLHF.

This clonotype was detected many times. The rearrangement joins TRBV7-8 to TRBJ2-3; 9 nucleotides match TRBD1. The CDR3 is 17 residues long. The ends lost 2 bases at V and 3 bases at J; junction bases unmatched: 9. Germline values: CDR1 SGHVS, CDR2 FQNEAQ. The CDR3 region has the DNA TGTGCCAGCAGCTTAAGGGTGGGCGGACAGGGGACAGATACGCAGTATTTT. Translated, it gives CASSLRVGGQGTDTQYF.

The V gene is TRBV30, the J gene TRBJ2-7, with D perhaps TRBD1 or TRBD2 (7 bases each). Trimming removed 3 bases at V and 3 bases at J, with 21 bases between. Germline V gene lookup returns CDR1 GTSNPN and CDR2 SVGIG (reference sequence). The CDR3 totals 16 residues. Here the CDR3 reads CAWRARTGWGGYEQYF. DNA for the CDR3: TGTGCCTGGAGGGCAAGGACAGGCTGGGGGGGCTACGAGCAGTACTTC. Full variable domain (rest looked up from reference TRBV30 and TRBJ2-7): SQTIHQWPATLVQPVGSPLSLECTVEGTSNPNLYWYRQAAGRGLQLLFYSVGIGQISSEVPQNLSASRPQDRQFILSSKKLLLSDSGFYLCAWRARTGWGGYEQYFGPGTRLTVT.

This clonotype was counted ten times or more. The chain carries TRBV12-3 or TRBV12-4 and TRBJ2-3, with D unclear. CDR3 size: 16 residues. Trimming pared 2 bases from V and 6 bases from J, leaving 18 bases between. CDR3 nucleotides: TGTGCCAGCAGTTTATATAAGGCAGCCACTCGTGATACGCAGTATTTT. Translation gives CASSLYKAATRDTQYF.

This clonotype was seen repeatedly, ten times or more. At one boundary the junction diverges from the germline segment, which might be a read error. The chain links TRBV4-1 to TRBJ1-5, with D unresolved. In germline, CDR1 is MGHRA, CDR2 YSYEKL. The CDR3 consists of 17 residues. This chain's CDR3 is CASSEDRITYSNQPQHF. CDR3 DNA: TGCGCCAGCAGCGAAGATAGGATTACCTATAGCAATCAGCCCCAGCATTTT.

This clonotype has only a few counts. This chain connects TRBV19 to TRBJ2-1, with 7 bases lining up with TRBD1. The CDR3 runs to 12 residues. The germline CDR1 and CDR2 sequences are LNHDA and SQIVND (reference sequence). Trimming removed 6 bases from V and 8 bases from J; junction bases left unmatched: 4. The CDR3 bases are TGTGCCAGTAGGATTGACAGGGATGAGCAGTTCTTC. Amino acids: CASRIDRDEQFF.

In its sample, this clonotype was seen many times. This chain joins TRBV12-5 and TRBJ2-2; TRBD1 or TRBD2 may be the D gene (5 bases each). The length of the CDR3 is 16 residues. Between the trimmed V and J ends, which lost 0 bases and 3 bases, there was a span of 11 bases. Germline values: CDR1 LGHNT, CDR2 FRNRAP. CDR3 in DNA: TGTGCTAGTGGTTTGGTAATCGGGGCGGACACCGGGGAGCTGTTTTTT. Translated: CASGLVIGADTGELFF. The whole variable domain, remainder taken from reference TRBV12-5 and TRBJ2-2, is DARVTQTPRHKVTEMGQEVTMRCQPILGHNTVFWYRQTMMQGLELLAYFRNRAPLDDSGMPKDRFSAEMPDATLATLKIQPSEPRDSAVYFCASGLVIGADTGELFFGEGSRLTVL.